This T cell receptor beta chain was captured by sequencing in a study of monozygotic twins with inflammatory bowel disease (dated 2019 in TCRdb). In the study overall: A total of approximately 28 monozygotic twin pairs were included in the full study, comprising nine German pairs (four IBD-concordant, five IBD-discordant) and 19 IBD-discordant Danish pairs. Each individual had, on average, about 151 000 unique TCRalpha sequences and 181 000 unique TCRbeta sequences available for analysis. Within discordant pairs, disease-associated traits were sought mainly by comparing IBD patients with their genetically identical healthy co-twins.

Receptor amplification or capture employed 5' RACE. For each TCR library, approximately 3.5 ug of total RNA was used. For each sample, cDNA synthesis was carried out in eight separate reactions using SMARTScribe reverse transcriptase. During cDNA synthesis, unique molecular identifiers containing a 6-nucleotide sample barcode were introduced by template switching. Amplification of TCRalpha and TCRbeta cDNA involved two nested PCRs of roughly 17 and 9 cycles, and each PCR was followed by bead purification. Before amplification, cDNA was treated with uracil DNA-glycosylase and purified using the QIAquick PCR purification kit. The second PCR added Illumina TruSeq-compatible adapters along with sample-specific barcodes. TapeStation and Qubit were used to check library quality and concentration, and roughly 4.8 ng of each library went into the pool. Sequencing of the pooled libraries was done on an Illumina HiSeq2500 single-index Rapid Run using custom sequencing primers and 2 x 100 bp reads. From the authors' description of their analysis: PCR and sequencing errors were corrected by UMI-based consensus assembly using MiGEC version 1.2.6. MiXCR version 2.1.1 was used for V(D)J alignment, clonotype assembly and CDR3 extraction. To normalise gene usage, clonotype sharing and MAIT/NKT TCR abundance, the top 1000, 10 000 and 20 000 clonotypes in each sample were analysed. After downsampling to 27 000 UMIs, diversity was calculated as the inverse Simpson index using the vegan R package. Paired Mann-Whitney U tests were applied to discordant twin pairs, with Benjamini-Hochberg correction for multiple testing. TCRdb reprocessed the reads and assigns one entry to each CDR3 protein sequence, leaving out DNA. In this record, the V and J calls reflect TCRdb's handling and not the investigators' own analysis. The sample table records 300,000 to 350,000 distinct CDR3 sequences. Clones ranked in the top ten supply 2% to 2.5% of the sample.

Comment on this clonotype: The antigen it recognizes is unknown.

General study outcomes and caveats: Compared with healthy twins, IBD patients had fewer clonotypes in common with other individuals, a difference most pronounced in patients showing signs of disease activity. Because patients received different immunosuppressive treatments, the repertoires may have picked up extra background noise and variability between individuals. No single strong signal or clonotype linked to IBD turned up in the results, so the idea that one exists was not supported. Repertoire similarity did not differ between concordant and discordant twins, which could be due to limited statistical power. TCRbeta repertoire diversity, by inverse Simpson index, was decreased in IBD patients compared with their healthy co-twins. Different T cell subtypes could not be distinguished in the analysis.

From each donor, an approximately 2.4 ml peripheral blood sample was collected into PAXgene tubes and kept at -80 degrees C. Without T cell sorting, total RNA was isolated from whole blood using the PAXgene blood miRNA kit on an automated QIAcube. Peripheral blood from monozygotic twin pairs concordant or discordant for inflammatory bowel disease was subjected to deep TCRalpha and TCRbeta repertoire profiling with unique molecular barcoding. Smoking habits were recorded for all twin pairs, with individuals classified as current, former or never smokers. The cysteine opens and the phenylalanine closes a CDR3 of 16 amino acids. No DNA has been recorded. Taken from the germline V gene, the CDR1 and CDR2 loops are KGHDR and SFDVKD.

The specimen was blood. This chain is built from TRBV24-1 and TRBJ2-1; TCRdb's D call of TRBD1 is untestable without DNA. This clonotype was sampled from a human donor with ulcerative colitis or Crohn's disease, or a healthy co-twin of an affected twin (not recorded which). CDR3 loop: CATSDLEGAAYNEQFF.